The clone carrying this TCR beta chain has only a few counts. No antigen is known for it. This record belongs to a study of beta chain features in type 1 diabetes. Broader study findings: Shortening that was moderate but significant affected the TCRB CDR3s of Type 1 diabetes patients in all four CD4+ subsets.

This CDR3 contains 16 residues. After removal of 3 bases from V and 5 bases from J, the junction contained 8 bases not matched to a gene. Germline V gene data show CDR1 as SGHRS and CDR2 as YFSETQ. Every isolated RNA sample was fully reverse transcribed, so sequencing captured expressed TCRB transcripts. Only in-frame clones appear in the TCRdb table, and some are missing; sequencing was by immunoSEQ multiplex PCR. Of hundreds of thousands of clones listed, 30% are singletons. Sorted populations were all over 95% pure. The TCR comes from a man aged 18 to 29 in good health. Sequenced material: naive CD4+ T cells from blood. This chain connects TRBV5-1 to TRBJ2-2, with 9 bases matching TRBD1. The CDR3 here is CASSSHGTGRTGELFF. DNA for the CDR3: TGCGCCAGCAGCTCACACGGGACAGGGAGGACCGGGGAGCTGTTTTTT.